These 14 T cell receptor beta chains were sequenced from one sample in a study of T cells in women clearing cervical HPV infection. Sequencing was performed with immunoSEQ multiplex PCR; in TCRdb, only in-frame clones are kept and a portion is missing. The sample includes some 41,000 clones. Sequenced material: blood buffy coat. These receptor sequences come from a woman aged 18 to 75 with a cervical HPV16 infection that either progressed to CIN3+ or cleared (not recorded which).

As to this clone: The DNA ends 3 residues before the CDR3 does, and the rest of the CDR3 is filled in from the germline J gene. The rearrangement links TRBV10-3 to TRBJ2-2; 11 bases map to TRBD2. The CDR3 has 15 residues. Per the germline V gene, CDR1 is ENHRY and CDR2 is SYGVKD. V trimming: 6 bases; J trimming: 7 bases; junction bases outside the gene matches: 7. Incomplete CDR3 DNA: TGTGCCATCAGCGAGGTCACTAGCGGGAGCGGGGAG. Translation: CAISEVTSGSGE. The whole CDR3 sequence reads CAISEVTSGSGELFF.

Remarks on this clone: The read ends 3 residues before the CDR3 terminus; that terminus is restored from the germline J gene. The genes are TRBV5-1 and TRBJ2-5, with 8 nucleotides matching TRBD1. The germline CDR1 and CDR2 sequences are SGHRS and YFSETQ. After removal of 4 bases from V and 4 bases from J, the junction contained 6 bases not matched to a gene. The CDR3 contains 14 residues. This CDR3 reads CASSEDRVGETQYF. Partial CDR3 DNA: TGCGCCAGCAGCGAGGACAGGGTGGGAGAGACC.

In the case of this clone: The read is 3 residues too short to cover the CDR3 end, so that end is filled in from the germline J gene. The J gene is TRBJ1-2, the V gene TRBV7-9; the match to TRBD1 covers 7 bases. V dropped 5 bases and J dropped 5; count of bases not matched to a gene: 11. CDR1 SEHNR and CDR2 FQNEAQ come from the germline V gene (reference sequence). The CDR3 is made up of 15 amino acids. Partial CDR3 DNA: TGTGCCAGCAGCCGATCTTCGGAGGGGGCATATGGC. Encoded protein: CASSRSSEGAYG. In full, the CDR3 reads CASSRSSEGAYGYTF.

Notes on this clone: The CDR3 extends 3 residues past the end of the read, so its final part is completed from the germline J gene. This chain joins TRBV18 and TRBJ2-2, with 7 nucleotides matching TRBD1. Germline-derived CDR1 and CDR2 are KGHSH and LQKENI. With V trimmed by 3 bases and J by 6 bases, 7 bases remained unmatched. The CDR3 runs to 15 residues. The covered CDR3 bases are TGTGCCAGCTCACCCCGTCAGACAGGGCCCGGGGAG. It is translated as CASSPRQTGPGE. The whole CDR3 region reads CASSPRQTGPGELFF.

Comment on this clone: The CDR3 end is not reached by the read, which stops 3 residues before it; the germline J gene fills it in. This rearrangement joins TRBV11-2 to TRBJ2-4; D is unresolved. CDR3 length equals 14 residues. Trimming shortened V by 0 bases and J by 9 bases, and 12 bases separated the two germline ends. CDR1 and CDR2 from the germline V gene are SGHAT and FQNNGV. The CDR3 loop reads CASSLDSGLGIQYF. Partial CDR3 DNA: TGTGCCAGCAGCTTAGATAGTGGTCTCGGCATT.

About this clone itself: The read halts 3 residues ahead of the CDR3 end, with the missing end drawn from the germline J gene. V usage is TRBV2 and J usage is TRBJ2-2, with TRBD1 identical over 7 bases. The CDR3 sequence is 13 residues long. Germline V gives CDR1 SNHLY, CDR2 FYNNEI. CDR3 in amino acids: CASSLEGANVLFF. The covered CDR3 bases are TGTGCCAGCAGTCTAGAGGGGGCCAACGTG.

In the case of this clone: With the read ending 3 residues before the CDR3 end, the germline J gene is used to fill in that end. This chain uses TRBV29-1 with TRBJ2-1; the D gene is possibly TRBD2 (5 bases). V lost 3 bases and J lost 0, with 15 bases in between. The CDR3 totals 16 residues. Germline CDR1 SQVTM, CDR2 ANQGSEA. The CDR3 spells CSVDGVAISSYNEQFF. CDR3 DNA (partial): TGCAGCGTTGATGGAGTAGCGATTAGCTCCTACAATGAG.

Notes on this clone: The read terminates 3 residues before the CDR3 end, so the remaining end is supplied by the germline J gene. The chain has TRBV5-1 and TRBJ1-2, with TRBD1 as a possible D gene (6 bases). The V end lost 0 bases, the J end lost 6 bases, and 12 bases lay between the germline ends. The CDR3 sequence is 14 residues long. The germline V gene encodes CDR1 SGHRS and CDR2 YFSETQ. The sequenced CDR3 bases are TGCGCCAGCAGCTTGGGTCGGCAGGGGCATGGC. Translated, it gives CASSLGRQGHG. The full-length CDR3 reads as CASSLGRQGHGYTF.

The DNA read from the CDR3 is TGTGCCAGTAGGCCGAGGACAGCCTACGAG. Translation: CASRPRTAYE. The whole CDR3 sequence is CASRPRTAYEQYF. The chain employs TRBV19 and TRBJ2-7; tentative D call: TRBD1 (6 bases). The read terminates 3 residues before the CDR3 end, so the remaining end is supplied by the germline J gene. V was trimmed by 6 bases and J by 2 bases, leaving 11 bases between them. The CDR3 loop spans 13 amino acids. Germline CDR1 is LNHDA and CDR2 is SQIVND (reference sequence).

The CDR3 loop is CASSSSGDTGELFF. CDR3 bases read: TGCGCCAGCAGCTCAAGCGGGGACACCGGGGAG. J is TRBJ2-2 and V is TRBV5-1, with 7 bases matching TRBD2. The read finishes 3 residues shy of the CDR3 end, and the germline J gene is used to complete it. The germline V gene has CDR1 SGHRS and CDR2 YFSETQ. The CDR3 is made up of 14 amino acids. J gave up 3 bases and V 3 bases, and 2 bases lay outside the gene matches. Based on the CDR3 plus reference TRBV5-1 and TRBJ2-2, the full variable domain is KAGVTQTPRYLIKTRGQQVTLSCSPISGHRSVSWYQQTPGQGLQFLFEYFSETQRNKGNFPGRFSGRQFSNSRSEMNVSTLELGDSALYLCASSSSGDTGELFFGEGSRLTVL.

A note on this clone: With the read ending 3 residues before the CDR3 end, the germline J gene is used to fill in that end. The V gene is TRBV5-4, the J gene TRBJ1-4; maybe TRBD1 (5 bases). The CDR3 runs 15 residues. V shed 0 bases and J shed 1 base, with 7 bases lying between them. Germline loops: CDR1 SGHNT, CDR2 YYREEE (reference sequence). CDR3 bases read: TGTGCCAGCAGCTTGGATCAGGGAACTAATGAAAAA. As protein: CASSLDQGTNEK. The entire CDR3 protein reads CASSLDQGTNEKLFF.

Concerning this clone: The read ends 3 residues shy of where the CDR3 ends; the end is completed using the germline J gene. The V call is TRBV7-9, the J call TRBJ1-2, with 9 bases that match TRBD1. This CDR3 contains 15 residues. In germline, CDR1 is SEHNR, CDR2 FQNEAQ (reference sequence). The CDR3 DNA, read in part, is TGTGCCAGCAGCTTGGACAGGGGTCTTCCCTACGAC. It specifies CASSLDRGLPYD. The full-length CDR3 reads as CASSLDRGLPYDYTF.

A remark on this clone: The sequence runs out 3 residues before the end of the CDR3; the remainder is reconstructed from the germline J gene. The rearrangement uses TRBV7-9 and TRBJ1-2; perhaps TRBD1 as D (5 bases). Trimming took off 4 bases at V and 5 bases at J, with 14 bases between the two ends. This CDR3 is built from 14 residues. Germline V CDR1 and CDR2: SEHNR, FQNEAQ (reference sequence). The CDR3 bases that were read are TGTGCCAGCAGCTCCCTGACAGACGGTTATGGC. Encoded protein: CASSSLTDGYG. The CDR3 in full is CASSSLTDGYGYTF.

To note about this clone: Sequencing ends 3 residues short of the CDR3 end; the germline J gene provides the rest. The rearrangement joins TRBV6-2 or TRBV6-3 to TRBJ2-7; D remains ambiguous. This CDR3 region has 13 residues. Germline assignment: CDR1 MNHEY and CDR2 SVGEGT. With 2 bases removed from V and 6 bases from J, the gap between germline ends came to 11 bases. The covered CDR3 bases are TGTGCCAGCAGTTACCCCCACTTAAGCGAG. This gives the protein CASSYPHLSE. The entire CDR3 reads CASSYPHLSEQYF.